This TCR beta chain is from a study of T cell responses to AZD1222 COVID-19 vaccine. The V gene's germline CDR1 is MNHNY and CDR2 SVGAGI (reference sequence). The CDR3 loop spans 12 amino acids. Trimming took off 6 bases at V and 4 bases at J, with 9 bases between the two ends. Measured with immunoSEQ multiplex PCR; TCRdb has only the in-frame clones, and not every one. This repertoire shows some 120,000 clones, around nine tenths found once; its top ten account for just over 7%. V is TRBV6-6 and J is TRBJ1-2; perhaps TRBD1 as D (5 bases). The sequenced sample was peripheral blood, obtained on day 0 of AZD1222 vaccination. This clonotype was obtained from an adult in good health. CDR3 sequence reads: CASSPGTYGYTF. In DNA, the CDR3 is TGTGCCAGCAGCCCAGGGACCTATGGCTACACCTTC.